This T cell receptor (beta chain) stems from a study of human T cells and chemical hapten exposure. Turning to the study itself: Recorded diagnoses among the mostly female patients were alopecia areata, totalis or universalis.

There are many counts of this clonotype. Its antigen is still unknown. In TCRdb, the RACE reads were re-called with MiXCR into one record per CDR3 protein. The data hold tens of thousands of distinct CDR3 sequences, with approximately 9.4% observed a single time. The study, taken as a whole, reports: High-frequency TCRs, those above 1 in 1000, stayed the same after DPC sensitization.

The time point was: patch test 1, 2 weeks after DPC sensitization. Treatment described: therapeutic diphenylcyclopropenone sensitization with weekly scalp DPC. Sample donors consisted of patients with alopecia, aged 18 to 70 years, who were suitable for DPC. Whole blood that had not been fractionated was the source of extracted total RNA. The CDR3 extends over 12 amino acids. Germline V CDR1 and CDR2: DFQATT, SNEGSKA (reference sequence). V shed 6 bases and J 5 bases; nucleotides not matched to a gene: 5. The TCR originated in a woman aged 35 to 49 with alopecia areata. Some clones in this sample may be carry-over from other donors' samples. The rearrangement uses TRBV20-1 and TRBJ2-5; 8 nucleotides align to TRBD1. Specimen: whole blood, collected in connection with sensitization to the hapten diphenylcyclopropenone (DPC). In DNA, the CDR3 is TGCAGTGCAAAGACAGGGGCTGAGACCCAGTACTTC. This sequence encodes CSAKTGAETQYF.